Sequencing of this T cell receptor beta chain was carried out in a study of shared clonotypes between healthy human individuals. Study-wide points: Rarefaction indicated that sorted-subset sequencing remained incomplete although depth was large. Generally, naive subsets came out with larger estimated richness than memory subsets.

It was 200 ng DNA, about 30,000 T cell genomes, that sorted-subset replicate PCRs used. Repertoires were generated with immunoSEQ multiplex PCR, while TCRdb's copy carries only in-frame clones and drops some. The data show under 1,900,000 clones, with about 98.5% seen just once and approximately 0.4% held by the top ten. CD4+ cells yielded CD45RA+ naive and CD45RA-negative memory subsets. With regard to this clone: Its antigen is unidentified. One junction end disagrees with the germline gene, perhaps due to a read error.

The sequence derives from a man aged 25 to 40 in good health. The sample taken for sequencing was naive CD4+ T cells sorted from blood. Subset reported: CD45RA+ positively selected.

This chain's CDR3 is CASREDMAGYEQYF. The DNA of the CDR3 is TGTGCCAGCAGAGAAGACATGGCCGGCTACGAGCAGTACTTC. This sequence joins TRBV2 and TRBJ2-7; the D is unclear. The CDR3 runs to 14 residues. The germline V gene has CDR1 SNHLY and CDR2 FYNNEI.